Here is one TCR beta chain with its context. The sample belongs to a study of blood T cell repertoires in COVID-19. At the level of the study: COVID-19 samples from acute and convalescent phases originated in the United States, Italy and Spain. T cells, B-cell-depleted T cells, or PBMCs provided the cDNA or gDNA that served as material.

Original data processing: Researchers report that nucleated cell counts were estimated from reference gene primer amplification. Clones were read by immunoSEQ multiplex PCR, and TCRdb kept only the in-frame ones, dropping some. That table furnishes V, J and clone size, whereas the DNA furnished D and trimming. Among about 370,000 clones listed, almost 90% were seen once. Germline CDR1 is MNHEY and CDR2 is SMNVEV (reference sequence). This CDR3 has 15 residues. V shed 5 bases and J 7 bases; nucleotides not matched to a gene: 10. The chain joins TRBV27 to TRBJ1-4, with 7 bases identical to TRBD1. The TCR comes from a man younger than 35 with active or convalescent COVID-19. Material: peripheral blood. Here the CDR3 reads CASSPTGTAGEKLFF. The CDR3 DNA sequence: TGTGCCAGCAGTCCTACCGGGACAGCGGGTGAAAAACTGTTTTTT. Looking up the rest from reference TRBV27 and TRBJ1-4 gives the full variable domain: EAQVTQNPRYLITVTGKKLTVTCSQNMNHEYMSWYRQDPGLGLRQIYYSMNVEVTDKGDVPEGYKVSRKEKRNFPLILESPSPNQTSLYFCASSPTGTAGEKLFFGSGTQLSVL.